This note documents a single T cell receptor (beta chain) sequence. The sample belongs to a study of blood T cell repertoires in COVID-19. Overall study context: PBMCs, B-cell-depleted T cells, or T cells provided the cDNA or gDNA that made up the material.

From germline, CDR1 is MNHNY and CDR2 SVGAGI (reference sequence). The CDR3 is 15 residues long. The V segment lost 6 bases and the J segment 9 bases; nucleotides outside the gene matches: 12. Assay used: immunoSEQ multiplex PCR; TCRdb lists only in-frame clones, some missing. The sample has 85,000 to 120,000 clones; 65% to 75% are singletons. This sequence was found in a human donor with acute or convalescent COVID-19. The donor label of this sample is uncertain. The chain joins TRBV6-6 to TRBJ2-2; TRBD1 agrees at 8 bases. Input material: peripheral blood. The chain's CDR3 is CASRGRTGTTRELFF. The CDR3 DNA sequence: TGTGCCAGCAGGGGCCGGACAGGGACCACAAGGGAGCTGTTTTTT.